The 31 T cell receptor beta chains below all came from one sample that was sequenced in a study of B cell selection in AIRE deficiency. Libraries were prepared by immunoSEQ multiplex PCR; TCRdb keeps only in-frame clonotypes and omits some of them. The sample holds over 20,000 clones; around 90% are singletons and the top ten take roughly 1.5%. Regulatory T cells were sorted as CD4+CD25hiCD127low/negative cells. Sequencing was done on a sample of CD4+CD25+ Tregs sorted from PBMCs. Receptors originate from a human donor in good health.

V is TRBV27 and J is TRBJ2-3; D is unclear. This CDR3 has 15 residues. Germline assignment: CDR1 MNHEY and CDR2 SMNVEV (reference sequence). V shed 2 bases and J shed 6 bases, with 15 bases lying between them. CDR3 coding DNA: TGTGCCAGCAGTTTACGTCCCAAATCGCCCGATACGCAGTATTTT. Translation gives CASSLRPKSPDTQYF.

The sample holds one count of this clone. The J gene is TRBJ2-1, the V gene TRBV29-1; D is unresolved. Germline CDR1 SQVTM, CDR2 ANQGSEA. Trimming removed 4 bases at V and 8 bases at J, with 12 bases between. This CDR3 comprises 12 residues. The CDR3 DNA reads TGCAGCGTTGGGTCCCCCAGCGATGAGCAGTTCTTC. This translates into CSVGSPSDEQFF.

The chain couples TRBV5-6 to TRBJ2-7; D remains ambiguous. Trimming left V 1 base short and J 4 bases short, with 6 bases between. Per the germline V gene, CDR1 is SGHDT and CDR2 is YYEEEE. The CDR3 spans 12 residues. The CDR3 DNA follows: TGTGCCAGCAGCTTGTTAGCTTACGAGCAGTACTTC. It specifies CASSLLAYEQYF.

This CDR3 reads CASSLIAGVAYEQYF. In nucleotides, the CDR3 is TGTGCCAGCAGTTTGATAGCGGGAGTGGCCTACGAGCAGTACTTC. The rearrangement uses TRBV27 and TRBJ2-7; 9 nucleotides agree with TRBD2. V was clipped by 3 bases and J by 2 bases; unmatched bases: 5. The CDR3 sequence is 15 residues long. The V gene's germline CDR1 is MNHEY and CDR2 SMNVEV (reference sequence).

The chain recombines TRBV7-2 with TRBJ2-7; 13 nucleotides line up with TRBD2. In germline, CDR1 is SGHTA, CDR2 FQGNSA. With 5 bases clipped from V and 8 bases from J, the junction kept 18 bases outside the gene matches. CDR3 size: 18 residues. Here the CDR3 reads CASSHYGTSGTTYLKQYF. The CDR3 DNA reads as TGTGCCAGCAGCCACTACGGGACTAGCGGGACCACCTACTTAAAGCAGTACTTC.

This chain joins TRBV5-1 and TRBJ1-1; D may be TRBD1 (6 bases). This CDR3 spans 13 amino acids. Trimming cost V 7 bases and J 5 bases, with 15 bases left between them. CDR1 and CDR2 from the germline V gene are SGHRS and YFSETQ. CDR3 bases: TGCGCCAGCCGGCACCCGAGGGGGACTGAAGCTTTCTTT. This sequence encodes CASRHPRGTEAFF.

V usage is TRBV27 and J usage is TRBJ1-2; 10 bases fit TRBD1. The CDR3 is 13 amino acids. V was pared by 6 bases and J by 4 bases, with 2 bases of the junction left unmatched. Per the germline V gene, CDR1 is MNHEY and CDR2 is SMNVEV (reference sequence). CDR3 residues: CASRGTGVYGYTF. CDR3 in DNA: TGTGCCAGCAGAGGGACAGGGGTCTATGGCTACACCTTC.

This chain links TRBV20-1 with TRBJ1-2; D possibly corresponds to TRBD1 (5 bases). Trimming removed 6 bases at V and 5 bases at J, with 10 bases between. Germline V gene sequence: CDR1 DFQATT, CDR2 SNEGSKA (reference sequence). The CDR3 loop spans 11 amino acids. CDR3: CSARDGYGYTF. The CDR3 DNA follows: TGCAGTGCAAGGGACGGATATGGCTACACCTTC.

The chain has TRBV29-1 and TRBJ2-1; D uncertain. This CDR3 comprises 13 residues. Trimming cost V 6 bases and J 3 bases, with 12 bases left between them. Germline V CDR1 and CDR2: SQVTM, ANQGSEA. In DNA, the CDR3 is TGCAGCGTCGCCTCTACATACTACAATGAGCAGTTCTTC. Protein sequence: CSVASTYYNEQFF.

The chain carries TRBV7-9 and TRBJ1-4; 10 bases fit TRBD1. Germline assignment: CDR1 SEHNR and CDR2 FQNEAQ (reference sequence). Germline trimming cut 6 bases from V and 6 bases from J; bases unmatched to any gene: 4. This CDR3 region has 14 residues. CDR3 bases: TGTGCCAGCAGTTCCGGGACAGGGGATGAAAAACTGTTTTTT. It specifies CASSSGTGDEKLFF.

The chain has TRBV12-5 and TRBJ2-7; TRBD1 or TRBD2 may be the D gene (5 bases each). V lost 3 bases and J lost 1, with 10 bases in between. This CDR3 has 14 amino acids. Germline V gene sequence: CDR1 LGHNT, CDR2 FRNRAP. In DNA form, the CDR3 reads TGTGCTAGTGGTTTAAGAGGGGATTCCTACGAGCAGTACTTC. Translated, it gives CASGLRGDSYEQYF.

The rearrangement uses TRBV6-6 and TRBJ1-1, with D perhaps TRBD1 (6 bases). Germline loops: CDR1 MNHNY, CDR2 SVGAGI (reference sequence). V lost 7 bases and J lost 0, with 9 bases in between. The CDR3 is 13 residues long. The CDR3, as DNA: TGTGCCAGCATCGGGGGCGTGAACACTGAAGCTTTCTTT. Translating it yields CASIGGVNTEAFF.

The chain has TRBV7-9 and TRBJ1-1; D gene ambiguous. This CDR3 is 13 amino acids long. With 3 bases removed from V and 2 bases from J, the gap between germline ends came to 7 bases. Germline lookup yields CDR1 SEHNR and CDR2 FQNEAQ (reference sequence). CDR3 nucleotide sequence: TGTGCCAGCAGCTTTAGGGCTAACACTGAAGCTTTCTTT. It is translated as CASSFRANTEAFF.

The genes are TRBV5-1 and TRBJ1-2, with TRBD1 identical over 7 bases. J gave up 8 bases and V 4 bases, and 11 bases lay outside the gene matches. This CDR3 is built from 14 residues. CDR1 is SGHRS, CDR2 YFSETQ, per germline. As DNA, the CDR3 is TGCGCCAGCAGCGTATCCGGGACAGTCGCGGGCTACACCTTC. Translation gives CASSVSGTVAGYTF. Full variable domain (outside the CDR3, taken from reference TRBV5-1 and TRBJ1-2): KAGVTQTPRYLIKTRGQQVTLSCSPISGHRSVSWYQQTPGQGLQFLFEYFSETQRNKGNFPGRFSGRQFSNSRSEMNVSTLELGDSALYLCASSVSGTVAGYTFGSGTRLTVV.

The chain employs TRBV15 and TRBJ1-4, with D perhaps TRBD1 (5 bases). CDR3 length: 14 residues. Germline V gene data show CDR1 as LNHNV and CDR2 as YYDKDF (reference sequence). V was pared by 0 bases and J by 7 bases, with 9 bases between. CDR3 coding DNA: TGTGCCACCAGCAGAGATCCGCAGGGTGAAAAACTGTTTTTT. Amino acid sequence: CATSRDPQGEKLFF.

This sequence joins TRBV18 and TRBJ1-1; D not resolved. Germline lookup yields CDR1 KGHSH and CDR2 LQKENI. The CDR3 length is 14 residues. V lost 6 bases to trimming and J lost 3 bases, with 14 bases between them. The CDR3 DNA follows: TGTGCCAGCTCCCATCCTGGGTGGGACACTGAAGCTTTCTTT. It yields the protein CASSHPGWDTEAFF.

The chain uses TRBV11-3 and TRBJ2-3; tentative D call: TRBD1 (5 bases). This CDR3 has 15 residues. Germline V gene lookup returns CDR1 SGHNT and CDR2 YENEEA. V was trimmed by 5 bases and J by 2 bases, leaving 14 bases between them. The CDR3 reads CASSRKVGLTDTQYF. For the CDR3, the DNA is TGTGCCAGCAGCCGGAAGGTGGGGCTCACAGATACGCAGTATTTT.

V usage is TRBV15 and J usage is TRBJ1-2; TRBD1 is a possible D gene (6 bases). The V gene lost 0 bases and the J gene lost 7 bases, with 12 bases spanning the gap. The CDR3 has 14 residues. Germline assignment: CDR1 LNHNV and CDR2 YYDKDF (reference sequence). This chain's CDR3 is CATSREDRFLGYTF. The CDR3 coding sequence is TGTGCCACCAGCAGAGAAGACAGGTTTCTTGGCTACACCTTC.

The J gene is TRBJ2-3, the V gene TRBV6-5; 7 positions agree with TRBD2. V dropped 4 bases and J dropped 9; count of bases not matched to a gene: 7. CDR1 and CDR2 (germline): MNHEY, SVGAGI. The CDR3 covers 13 residues. The CDR3 nucleotides are TGTGCCAGCAGTTCCGCGGGAGCTTTAACGCAGTATTTT. Amino acid sequence: CASSSAGALTQYF.

The chain uses TRBV28 and TRBJ1-1; D perhaps matches TRBD1 (6 bases). Germline V lookup: CDR1 MDHEN, CDR2 SYDVKM. The CDR3 length is 17 residues. V lost 2 bases and J 4 bases, leaving 20 bases between the germline ends. The chain's CDR3 is CASSLGGRLGASTEAFF. The CDR3 DNA is TGTGCCAGCAGTTTAGGGGGAAGGCTGGGGGCGAGCACTGAAGCTTTCTTT.

The chain recombines TRBV15 with TRBJ2-3, with D hard to call. This CDR3 is 14 amino acids long. The germline gives CDR1 LNHNV, CDR2 YYDKDF (reference sequence). V was clipped by 1 base and J by 6 bases, with 11 bases between them. This CDR3 is CATSRVSYQDTQYF. In DNA form, the CDR3 reads TGTGCCACCAGCAGAGTCTCGTACCAGGATACGCAGTATTTT.

The chain links TRBV6-5 to TRBJ1-3; D is unclear. CDR1 and CDR2 from the germline V gene are MNHEY and SVGAGI. The germline V and J ends were trimmed by 4 bases and 8 bases, with 6 bases remaining between them. This CDR3 is built from 11 residues. The CDR3 region has the DNA TGTGCCAGCAGTTCCACTTACACCATATATTTT. Its protein is CASSSTYTIYF.

This chain connects TRBV6-5 to TRBJ1-3, with 7 bases lining up with TRBD1. This CDR3 region has 13 residues. Trimming took 7 bases from V and 2 from J; bases not matched to a gene: 2. Germline V CDR1 and CDR2: MNHEY, SVGAGI. The CDR3 loop is CASNRGAGNTIYF. Here the CDR3 DNA reads TGTGCCAGCAACAGGGGTGCTGGAAACACCATATATTTT.

This chain connects TRBV6-5 to TRBJ2-1, with D perhaps TRBD2 (6 bases). The CDR3 covers 13 residues. Germline values: CDR1 MNHEY, CDR2 SVGAGI. The V end lost 7 bases, the J end lost 5 bases, and 12 bases lay between the germline ends. The CDR3 DNA sequence: TGTGCCAGCACCATAGGACTACACAATGAGCAGTTCTTC. This sequence encodes CASTIGLHNEQFF.

The table lists this clone with a count of one. This chain links TRBV6-1 with TRBJ2-3; possibly TRBD1 or TRBD2 for D (7 bases each). Germline lookup yields CDR1 MNHNS and CDR2 SASEGT. The V end lost 6 bases, the J end lost 1 base, and 14 bases lay between the germline ends. CDR3 length equals 15 residues. For the CDR3, the DNA is TGTGCCAGCAGGCTGCAGGGGGGGGGCACAGATACGCAGTATTTT. Translation gives CASRLQGGGTDTQYF.

The chain employs TRBV30 and TRBJ2-5; 12 bases align to TRBD2. Per the germline V gene, CDR1 is GTSNPN and CDR2 is SVGIG (reference sequence). Trimming at V came to 1 base and at J to 5 bases, leaving 14 bases not matched to a gene. The CDR3 contains 18 residues. The CDR3 DNA follows: TGTGCCTGGAGTGCCACATCTAGCGGGAGGGTTCCAGGGGAGACCCAGTACTTC. It yields the protein CAWSATSSGRVPGETQYF.

The V call is TRBV11-2, the J call TRBJ2-3, with a possible D match to TRBD1 (5 bases). Germline loops: CDR1 SGHAT, CDR2 FQNNGV. The CDR3 contains 14 residues. Trimming cost V 1 base and J 7 bases, with 12 bases left between them. The CDR3 protein is CASSLVGREYTQYF. The DNA of the CDR3 is TGTGCCAGCAGCTTAGTAGGCAGGGAATATACGCAGTATTTT.

The chain recombines TRBV27 with TRBJ2-1; possibly TRBD2 for D (6 bases). The CDR3 is 16 residues long. Germline CDR1 MNHEY, CDR2 SMNVEV (reference sequence). Trimming took off 6 bases at V and 4 bases at J, with 19 bases between the two ends. The CDR3 spells CASRDNSGGVYNEQFF. CDR3 in DNA: TGTGCCAGCAGGGATAATAGTGGAGGGGTTTACAATGAGCAGTTCTTC.

This chain uses TRBV7-9 with TRBJ2-1, with D uncertain. Between the trimmed V and J ends, which lost 5 bases and 3 bases, there was a span of 11 bases. The CDR3 length is 14 residues. Germline lookup yields CDR1 SEHNR and CDR2 FQNEAQ (reference sequence). The CDR3, as DNA: TGTGCCAGCAGCCAAATCTATAACTACAATGAGCAGTTCTTC. This gives the protein CASSQIYNYNEQFF. Supplemented by reference TRBV7-9 and TRBJ2-1, the full variable domain reads DTGVSQNPRHKITKRGQNVTFRCDPISEHNRLYWYRQTLGQGPEFLTYFQNEAQLEKSRLLSDRFSAERPKGSFSTLEIQRTEQGDSAMYLCASSQIYNYNEQFFGPGTRLTVL.

The chain combines TRBV5-1 with TRBJ2-5, with 8 bases identical to TRBD1. With V trimmed by 3 bases and J by 4 bases, 5 bases remained unmatched. Germline CDR1 is SGHRS and CDR2 is YFSETQ. CDR3 length: 14 amino acids. For the CDR3, the DNA is TGCGCCAGCAGCTGGCAGGGGGCACGAGAGACCCAGTACTTC. Protein sequence: CASSWQGARETQYF.

This chain connects TRBV5-5 to TRBJ1-5; no clear D. The length of the CDR3 is 14 residues. CDR1 SGHKS and CDR2 YYEKEE come from the germline V gene (reference sequence). The V gene lost 0 bases and the J gene lost 7 bases, with 11 bases spanning the gap. CDR3 protein: CASSLGHTGQPQHF. CDR3 DNA: TGTGCCAGCAGCTTGGGTCACACCGGCCAGCCCCAGCATTTT.